These 8 T cell receptor beta chains share one sample of origin, sequenced in a study of CXCR3-negative and CXCR3-positive naive CD8 T cells (dated by TCRdb to between 2018 and 2021). The antigens of these receptors remain unknown. Findings and caveats that apply to the study as a whole: Compared with CXCR3-negative naive cells, CXCR3-positive naive cells had TRB CDR3s with higher hydrophobicity (lower Kidera factor 4), lower energy, and higher strength and volume indices.

The reads were generated on a NextSeq 550. The Human TCR Profiling Kit (MiLaboratory) was used to prepare UMI-labeled 5' RACE TRB cDNA libraries. Based on TCRdb reprocessing of the reads, there is one entry per CDR3 protein sequence, and DNA is missing. The sample has roughly 59,000 distinct CDR3 sequences on record. 0.55% to 0.85% of the sample lies in the top ten. The sequenced sample was naive CXCR3+ CD8+ T cells from blood. The sample's cell subset or site label, decoded: CD45RO-CCR7+CD27+CD95- naive CD8+ T cells expressing CXCR3 (TNR3+). All receptors come from a human donor in good health. Some clones in this sample may be carry-over from other donors' samples.

The chain carries TRBV6-5 and TRBJ2-1; TCRdb's D gene call, TRBD1, goes unchecked for lack of DNA. This CDR3 is 14 amino acids long. CDR1 and CDR2 from the germline V gene are MNHEY and SVGAGI. The CDR3 loop reads CASSYGTEGNEQFF.

The chain carries TRBV7-2 and TRBJ1-1. CDR3 length equals 15 residues. Germline V gene lookup returns CDR1 SGHTA and CDR2 FQGNSA. The CDR3 reads CASSLPMGMNTEAFF.

The chain carries TRBV21-1 and TRBJ2-7; TCRdb proposes TRBD1, but this gene call is untestable without DNA. TRBV21-1 is a pseudogene locus. There are 13 residues in the CDR3. The CDR3 loop is CASSNDRGLEQYF.

The genes are TRBV20-1 and TRBJ2-2; absent DNA, TCRdb's TRBD1 call cannot be checked. Germline CDR1 reads DFQATT; CDR2 reads SNEGSKA (reference sequence). The CDR3 loop spans 14 amino acids. CDR3 sequence reads: CSAKHPGFTGELFF.

The rearrangement uses TRBV9 and TRBJ2-1; as DNA is missing, the TRBD2 call by TCRdb cannot be tested. Germline V gene data show CDR1 as SGDLS and CDR2 as YYNGEE. This CDR3 spans 17 amino acids. The chain's CDR3 is CASSPRMMGLANNEQFF.

V is TRBV7-2 and J is TRBJ1-5. Germline V gene sequence: CDR1 SGHTA, CDR2 FQGNSA. The CDR3 loop spans 15 amino acids. The CDR3 protein is CASSLASYSNQPQHF. Variable domain in full (rest from reference TRBV7-2 and TRBJ1-5): GAGVSQSPSNKVTEKGKDVELRCDPISGHTALYWYRQSLGQGLEFLIYFQGNSAPDKSGLPSDRFSAERTGGSVSTLTIQRTQQEDSAVYLCASSLASYSNQPQHFGDGTRLSIL.

This chain joins TRBV29-1 and TRBJ2-7. CDR1 is SQVTM and CDR2 is ANQGSEA in the germline V gene. This CDR3 contains 12 residues. CDR3 in amino acids: CSVRQGVYEQYF.

This chain connects TRBV29-1 to TRBJ2-3; TCRdb's D call of TRBD1 is untestable without DNA. The CDR3 contains 15 residues. The V gene's germline CDR1 is SQVTM and CDR2 ANQGSEA. CDR3 amino acids: CSVEEEGDYTDTQYF.